Shown below are 14 T cell receptor beta chains from a single sample sequenced in a study of cytomegalovirus exposure and HLA in healthy donors. Use of 60 Vbeta and 13 Jbeta primers characterized the PCR. Measured with immunoSEQ multiplex PCR; TCRdb has only the in-frame clones, and not every one. The table lists 80,000 to 100,000 clones, about 80% of them singletons. Sequencing input: PBMCs. The receptors originated from a man between 35 and 55 years old in good health and CMV-seronegative.

Only one count was recorded for this clone. The V gene is TRBV5-1, the J gene TRBJ2-3, with D possibly being TRBD2 (5 bases). This CDR3 comprises 15 residues. V lost 3 bases and J 3 bases, leaving 14 bases between the germline ends. Germline CDR1 and CDR2: SGHRS and YFSETQ. The DNA for the CDR3 is TGCGCCAGCAGCTATGGACTTATCGGGACAGATACGCAGTATTTT. It encodes CASSYGLIGTDTQYF.

This clone occurred a few times. Other DNA variants within this sample encode the same CDR3. The chain recombines TRBV5-4 with TRBJ2-1; 10 bases fit TRBD2. The CDR3 has 15 residues. After removal of 3 bases from V and 0 bases from J, the junction contained 0 bases not matched to a gene. The V gene's germline CDR1 is SGHNT and CDR2 YYREEE (reference sequence). The CDR3 loop reads CASSSSGGSYNEQFF. CDR3 coding DNA: TGTGCCAGCAGCTCTAGCGGGGGCTCCTACAATGAGCAGTTCTTC.

This rearrangement joins TRBV14 to TRBJ1-2, with D hard to call. The CDR3 extends over 13 amino acids. Trimming left V 5 bases short and J 3 bases short, with 10 bases between. Germline values: CDR1 SGHDN, CDR2 FVKESK. The CDR3 bases are TGTGCCAGCAGCGAGAGGGAGGACTATGGCTACACCTTC. Its protein is CASSEREDYGYTF.

The V gene is TRBV2, the J gene TRBJ2-7; D is possibly TRBD2 (6 bases). The CDR3 sequence is 12 residues long. The germline V and J ends were trimmed by 7 bases and 8 bases, with 15 bases remaining between them. CDR1 SNHLY and CDR2 FYNNEI come from the germline V gene. The chain's CDR3 is CASTGREVQQYF. In DNA, the CDR3 is TGTGCCAGCACCGGCAGGGAGGTACAGCAGTACTTC.

The chain recombines TRBV28 with TRBJ1-1, with D possibly TRBD1 on 6 matching bases. The CDR3 spans 14 residues. CDR1 is MDHEN and CDR2 is SYDVKM in the germline V gene. V lost 6 bases, J lost 2 bases, and 13 bases lay in between. Here the CDR3 DNA reads TGTGCCAGCAGGGGGGGGCGCGGAAACACTGAAGCTTTCTTT. Translating gives CASRGGRGNTEAFF.

The chain carries TRBV11-2 and TRBJ1-4, with 9 bases that match TRBD1. The V gene end was trimmed by 4 bases and the J gene end by 4 bases; junction bases not matched to a gene: 4. The V gene's germline CDR1 is SGHAT and CDR2 FQNNGV. This CDR3 is 15 amino acids long. The CDR3 loop is CASSYGTGFNEKLFF. CDR3 sequence (DNA): TGTGCCAGCAGCTACGGGACAGGGTTTAATGAAAAACTGTTTTTT.

The V and J genes are TRBV30 and TRBJ2-1; D is perhaps TRBD2 (7 bases). Germline CDR1 is GTSNPN and CDR2 is SVGIG (reference sequence). This CDR3 comprises 15 residues. Trimming removed 1 base from V and 9 bases from J, with 19 bases in between. CDR3 residues: CAWSEGGNGPGEQFF. The CDR3 DNA reads TGTGCCTGGAGTGAGGGGGGGAACGGCCCCGGTGAGCAGTTCTTC.

The chain recombines TRBV30 with TRBJ2-1, with TRBD1 identical over 7 bases. Germline values: CDR1 GTSNPN, CDR2 SVGIG (reference sequence). This CDR3 has 11 residues. The ends lost 7 bases at V and 8 bases at J; junction bases unmatched: 5. In DNA, the CDR3 is TGTGCCTTGACAGGGATGGATGAGCAGTTCTTC. It translates to CALTGMDEQFF.

This chain joins TRBV30 and TRBJ2-7; D is unresolved. There are 11 residues in the CDR3. Trimming took off 2 bases at V and 4 bases at J, with 6 bases between the two ends. In germline, CDR1 is GTSNPN, CDR2 SVGIG (reference sequence). The CDR3 sequence: CAWSNRYEQYF. The CDR3 DNA is TGTGCCTGGAGTAATCGGTACGAGCAGTACTTC.

This clone was seen just once. This chain uses TRBV2 with TRBJ2-7; TRBD2 matches at 9 bases. Per the germline V gene, CDR1 is SNHLY and CDR2 is FYNNEI. The CDR3 totals 15 residues. V was pared by 9 bases and J by 0 bases, with 9 bases of the junction left unmatched. In nucleotides, the CDR3 is TGTGCCAGTACTGGAGCGGGAGGCAACTCCTACGAGCAGTACTTC. Amino acids: CASTGAGGNSYEQYF.

The CDR3 region is CASSIGTVNQPQHF. The CDR3 bases are TGTGCCAGCAGCATCGGGACAGTCAATCAGCCCCAGCATTTT. V usage is TRBV11-2 and J usage is TRBJ1-5, with TRBD1 identical over 7 bases. The trim removed 5 bases at V and 3 bases at J, leaving 4 bases unmatched. Germline CDR1 and CDR2: SGHAT and FQNNGV. This CDR3 is 14 amino acids long.

V and J are TRBV25-1 and TRBJ2-5; TRBD1 aligns across 7 bases. With V trimmed by 1 base and J by 5 bases, 10 bases remained unmatched. CDR1 is MGHDK, CDR2 SYGVNS, per germline. This CDR3 contains 16 residues. The CDR3 sequence is CASSESGTAPRETQYF. The CDR3 bases are TGTGCCAGCAGTGAATCCGGGACAGCGCCCAGGGAGACCCAGTACTTC. Using reference TRBV25-1 and TRBJ2-5 for the parts outside the CDR3, the full variable domain is EADIYQTPRYLVIGTGKKITLECSQTMGHDKMYWYQQDPGMELHLIHYSYGVNSTEKGDLSSESTVSRIRTEHFPLTLESARPSHTSQYLCASSESGTAPRETQYFGPGTRLLVL.

Comment on this clone: Other DNA sequences in this specimen translate into the identical CDR3. V and J are TRBV18 and TRBJ1-2; D not resolved. CDR1 and CDR2 (germline): KGHSH, LQKENI. V was trimmed by 2 bases and J by 2 bases, leaving 6 bases between them. The CDR3 is 13 amino acids. The CDR3 loop is CASSPTENYGYTF. CDR3 bases: TGTGCCAGCTCACCAACAGAAAACTATGGCTACACCTTC.

This clone was detected only a few times. V gene TRBV5-1 combines with J gene TRBJ1-1, with TRBD1 as a possible D gene (5 bases). Germline V gives CDR1 SGHRS, CDR2 YFSETQ. This CDR3 is built from 14 residues. V shed 5 bases and J shed 1 base, with 12 bases lying between them. The CDR3 here is CASSSRAPNTEAFF. CDR3 bases: TGCGCCAGCAGTTCCAGGGCCCCGAACACTGAAGCTTTCTTT.